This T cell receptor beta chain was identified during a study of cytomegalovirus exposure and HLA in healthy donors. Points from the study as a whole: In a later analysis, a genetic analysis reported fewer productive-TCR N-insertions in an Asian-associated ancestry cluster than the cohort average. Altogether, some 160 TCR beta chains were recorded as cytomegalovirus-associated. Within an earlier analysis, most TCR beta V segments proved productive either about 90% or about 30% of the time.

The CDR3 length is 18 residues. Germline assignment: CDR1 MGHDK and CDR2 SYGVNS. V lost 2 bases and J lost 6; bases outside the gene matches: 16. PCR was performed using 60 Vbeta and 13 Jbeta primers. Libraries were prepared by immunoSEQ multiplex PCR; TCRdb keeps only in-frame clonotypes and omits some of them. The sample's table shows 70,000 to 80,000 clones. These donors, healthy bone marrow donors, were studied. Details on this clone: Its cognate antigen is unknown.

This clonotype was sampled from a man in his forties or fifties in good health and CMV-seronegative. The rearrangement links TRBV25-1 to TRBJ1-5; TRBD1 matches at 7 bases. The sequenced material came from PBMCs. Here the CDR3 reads CASSERGAAGGLCQPQHF. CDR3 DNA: TGTGCCAGCAGTGAAAGGGGCGCGGCAGGGGGTTTATGTCAGCCCCAGCATTTT.